A single sample is the source of the 16 T cell receptor beta chains below, sequenced in a study of T-cell reconstitution after alpha-beta-depleted transplantation in children. A library of TCRbeta sequences, prepared with unique molecular identifiers, was generated. TCRdb independently ran MiXCR on the PCR reads; one entry per CDR3 protein. The data show more than 500,000 distinct CDR3 sequences, approximately 10% seen once. The sequences come from PBMCs, mostly from graft donor cells, collected 180 days after TCRalphabeta/CD19-depleted stem cell transplant. The source is a female patient aged 2 to 10 who had a stem cell transplant for aplastic anemia, so the T cells may come from the graft donor.

This rearrangement joins TRBV9 to TRBJ1-2; 12 positions match TRBD1. CDR1 SGDLS and CDR2 YYNGEE come from the germline V gene. The CDR3 is 18 amino acids. V dropped 0 bases and J dropped 5; count of bases not matched to a gene: 11. CDR3 coding DNA: TGTGCCAGCAGCGTAGCCGCTACGGGACAGGGGGCGTGGTATGGCTACACCTTC. Its protein product is CASSVAATGQGAWYGYTF.

This clonotype was recorded a few times. The V gene is TRBV7-2, the J gene TRBJ1-2; TRBD1 agrees at 11 bases. V shed 5 bases and J 8 bases; nucleotides not matched to a gene: 4. In germline, CDR1 is SGHTA, CDR2 FQGNSA. This CDR3 has 13 residues. The CDR3, as DNA: TGTGCCAGCAGCCGGGACAGGGGGGAAGGCTACACCTTC. Its protein is CASSRDRGEGYTF.

V is TRBV7-2 and J is TRBJ2-5; D is ambiguous. This CDR3 comprises 13 residues. From germline, CDR1 is SGHTA and CDR2 FQGNSA. Trimming removed 1 base from V and 7 bases from J, with 10 bases in between. CDR3 nucleotides: TGTGCCAGCAGCTTAGTACGGGTCCCGACCCAGTACTTC. Translating gives CASSLVRVPTQYF.

This clonotype was counted only a few times. V is TRBV10-3 and J is TRBJ1-6, with 7 bases lining up with TRBD1. J was trimmed by 6 bases and V by 7 bases; bases with no gene match: 6. The CDR3 is 14 residues long. From germline, CDR1 is ENHRY and CDR2 SYGVKD. The CDR3 coding sequence is TGTGCCATCACCCGGGACAGACTTAATTCACCCCTCCACTTT. It is translated as CAITRDRLNSPLHF.

This clonotype has just a few counts. The J gene is TRBJ1-5, the V gene TRBV18, with D perhaps matching TRBD1 (6 bases). Germline CDR1 KGHSH, CDR2 LQKENI. The CDR3 runs 15 residues. The germline V and J ends were trimmed by 6 bases and 4 bases, with 16 bases remaining between them. The CDR3 DNA reads as TGTGCCAGCTCCCAAACCGGGACACAGAATCAGCCCCAGCATTTT. Translating it yields CASSQTGTQNQPQHF.

This chain links TRBV20-1 with TRBJ2-5; TRBD2 might be the D (5 bases). V gave up 3 bases and J gave up 5 bases, with 10 bases separating them. CDR1 is DFQATT and CDR2 is SNEGSKA in the germline V gene (reference sequence). The CDR3 spans 12 residues. CDR3: CSARGSLETQYF. Written as DNA, the CDR3 is TGCAGTGCTAGGGGGAGTCTGGAGACCCAGTACTTC.

This sequence joins TRBV9 and TRBJ2-5; no clear D gene. Trimming cost V 0 bases and J 2 bases, with 8 bases left between them. Germline V gene lookup returns CDR1 SGDLS and CDR2 YYNGEE. CDR3 size: 14 residues. CDR3 coding DNA: TGTGCCAGCAGCGTAGAGGGCAAACAAGAGACCCAGTACTTC. Translating gives CASSVEGKQETQYF.

In this sample, this clonotype turned up many times. The chain is built from TRBV7-6 and TRBJ2-7; the match to TRBD2 covers 7 bases. Losses at the gene ends were 1 base for V and 2 bases for J; bases not matched to a gene: 5. Germline loops: CDR1 SGHVS, CDR2 FNYEAQ. The CDR3 is made up of 15 amino acids. In DNA, the CDR3 is TGTGCCAGCAGCTTAGGATCTAGCGGAACCTACGAGCAGTACTTC. This gives the protein CASSLGSSGTYEQYF.

This clonotype was picked up a small number of times. This sequence joins TRBV7-6 and TRBJ1-5; D is perhaps TRBD1 (5 bases). This CDR3 region has 13 residues. The V and J ends lost 1 base and 7 bases respectively, with 8 bases between them. The germline V gene encodes CDR1 SGHVS and CDR2 FNYEAQ. For the CDR3, the DNA is TGTGCCAGCAGCTTAGGGACATCCCAGCCCCAGCATTTT. Amino acid sequence: CASSLGTSQPQHF. The whole variable domain, remainder taken from reference TRBV7-6 and TRBJ1-5, is GAGVSQSPRYKVTKRGQDVALRCDPISGHVSLYWYRQALGQGPEFLTYFNYEAQQDKSGLPNDRFSAERPEGSISTLTIQRTEQRDSAMYRCASSLGTSQPQHFGDGTRLSIL.

This chain links TRBV29-1 with TRBJ1-1, with D perhaps matching TRBD1 (6 bases). The CDR3 is 14 amino acids. CDR1 is SQVTM and CDR2 is ANQGSEA in the germline V gene. V was cut by 5 bases and J by 2 bases, with 15 bases left in between. The CDR3 nucleotides are TGCAGCGTTCACAACAGGGTAGTAAACACTGAAGCTTTCTTT. Translating it yields CSVHNRVVNTEAFF. The full variable domain, with the rest looked up from reference TRBV29-1 and TRBJ1-1, is SAVISQKPSRDICQRGTSLTIQCQVDSQVTMMFWYRQQPGQSLTLIATANQGSEATYESGFVIDKFPISRPNLTFSTLTVSNMSPEDSSIYLCSVHNRVVNTEAFFGQGTRLTVV.

This clonotype was seen more than once but under ten times. CDR3 nucleotide sequence: TGTGCCAGCAGCCTAATTAGGACTTCTCATTACGCAGATACGCAGTATTTT. Translation: CASSLIRTSHYADTQYF. This rearrangement joins TRBV7-2 to TRBJ2-3; perhaps TRBD2 as D (5 bases). V lost 5 bases, J lost 4 bases, and 22 bases lay in between. Germline CDR1 and CDR2: SGHTA and FQGNSA. The CDR3 loop spans 17 amino acids.

The chain uses TRBV25-1 and TRBJ1-2, with D tentatively TRBD1 (6 bases). Germline V gene data show CDR1 as MGHDK and CDR2 as SYGVNS. The CDR3 covers 13 residues. V dropped 5 bases and J dropped 4 bases, with 11 bases sitting between them. The CDR3 sequence: CASSTGWGYGYTF. CDR3 DNA: TGTGCCAGCAGTACAGGGTGGGGCTATGGCTACACCTTC.

This chain connects TRBV14 to TRBJ2-3, with 8 bases identical to TRBD2. The CDR3 runs to 17 residues. Germline loops: CDR1 SGHDN, CDR2 FVKESK. Unmatched junction bases numbered 13, after V lost 0 bases and J lost 8 bases. The CDR3 DNA follows: TGTGCCAGCAGCCAAGATTGGGCTAGCGGGTCGTCGGGTACGCAGTATTTT. It specifies CASSQDWASGSSGTQYF.

The chain links TRBV6-5 to TRBJ1-1; D ambiguous. V gave up 0 bases and J gave up 7 bases, with 15 bases separating them. Germline CDR1 MNHEY, CDR2 SVGAGI. The length of the CDR3 is 15 residues. Written as DNA, the CDR3 is TGTGCCAGCAGTTACTCACTTTTGGCCGCTCTTGAAGCTTTCTTT. This codes for CASSYSLLAALEAFF.

Ten or more counts support this clonotype. The V and J genes are TRBV5-1 and TRBJ1-1, with 7 bases lining up with TRBD1. This CDR3 has 14 amino acids. Germline V lookup: CDR1 SGHRS, CDR2 YFSETQ. V lost 4 bases and J lost 0; bases outside the gene matches: 3. CDR3 nucleotides: TGCGCCAGCAGCCAGGGACAGCTGAACACTGAAGCTTTCTTT. Its translation: CASSQGQLNTEAFF. The full variable domain, its missing parts supplied by reference TRBV5-1 and TRBJ1-1, is KAGVTQTPRYLIKTRGQQVTLSCSPISGHRSVSWYQQTPGQGLQFLFEYFSETQRNKGNFPGRFSGRQFSNSRSEMNVSTLELGDSALYLCASSQGQLNTEAFFGQGTRLTVV.

The chain uses TRBV29-1 and TRBJ2-3; possibly TRBD1 for D (6 bases). This CDR3 spans 13 amino acids. Trimming took 3 bases from V and 10 from J, leaving 17 bases between them. From germline, CDR1 is SQVTM and CDR2 ANQGSEA. The CDR3 DNA follows: TGCAGCGTTGACGTGACAGGTGGCGAGGCGCAGTATTTT. Amino acids: CSVDVTGGEAQYF.